The source of this TCR beta chain is a study of T cell responses to AZD1222 COVID-19 vaccine. The CDR3 extends over 14 amino acids. Germline V lookup: CDR1 SGHVS, CDR2 FQNEAQ. The ends were cut back, 1 base at V and 5 bases at J, with 9 bases in the middle. Here immunoSEQ multiplex PCR was the method, and the copy in TCRdb shows in-frame clones only, minus some. The profile shows approximately 110,000 clones, 80% to 90% of them singletons. Here the sequenced sample was peripheral blood, taken 28 days after the second AZD1222 dose. This chain links TRBV7-8 with TRBJ2-1; D is unclear. This TCR was recovered from an adult who received the AZD1222 COVID-19 vaccine. CDR3 amino acids: CASSLVYRDNEQFF. The CDR3 coding sequence is TGTGCCAGCAGCTTAGTGTATAGGGACAATGAGCAGTTCTTC.